This TCR beta chain was profiled in a study of T cells in Graves' hyperthyroidism and ophthalmopathy. At the level of the study: The initial diagnosis was the point when peripheral blood was collected, ahead of any treatment.

Researchers amplified the TCR beta CDR3 regions from RNA transcripts. When the TCR CDR3 underwent first-round RT-PCR, the HTBI primer set was used. TCRdb re-analysed the multiplex PCR reads in MiXCR, keeping a single row per CDR3 protein. Of 400,000 to 550,000 distinct CDR3 sequences in the sample, around a quarter were seen once. The V end was cut by 0 bases, the J end by 4 bases, with 12 bases between. Germline CDR1 and CDR2: DFQATT and SNEGSKA (reference sequence). CDR3 size: 14 residues. This clonotype has at least ten counts. Clinical symptoms, serum thyroxine, TRAb, thyroid ultrasound and orbital computed tomography established diagnosis.

The specimen was blood. The V call is TRBV20-1, the J call TRBJ2-5; perhaps TRBD2 as D (7 bases). This TCR came from a woman aged 30 to 39 with Graves' ophthalmopathy. CDR3 loop: CSARDPRGAETQYF. The CDR3, as DNA: TGCAGTGCTAGAGATCCCCGGGGGGCAGAGACCCAGTACTTC.